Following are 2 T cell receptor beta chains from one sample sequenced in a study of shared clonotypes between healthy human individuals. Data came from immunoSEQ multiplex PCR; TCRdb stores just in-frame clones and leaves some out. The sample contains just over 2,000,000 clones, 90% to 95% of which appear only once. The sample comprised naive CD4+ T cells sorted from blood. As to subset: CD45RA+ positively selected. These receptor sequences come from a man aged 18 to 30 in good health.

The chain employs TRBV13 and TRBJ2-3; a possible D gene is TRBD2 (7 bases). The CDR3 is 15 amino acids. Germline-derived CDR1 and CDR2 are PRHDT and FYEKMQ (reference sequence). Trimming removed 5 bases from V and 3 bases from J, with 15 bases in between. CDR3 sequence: CASSQRRGGTDTQYF. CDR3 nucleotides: TGTGCCAGCAGCCAGAGAAGGGGGGGTACAGATACGCAGTATTTT.

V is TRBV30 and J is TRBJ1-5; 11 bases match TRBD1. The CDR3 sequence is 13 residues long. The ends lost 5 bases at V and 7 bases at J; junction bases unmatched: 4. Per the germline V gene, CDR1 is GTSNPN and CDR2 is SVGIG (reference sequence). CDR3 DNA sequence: TGTGCCTGGGGAGGGACAGGGGGACAGCCCCAGCATTTT. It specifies CAWGGTGGQPQHF.